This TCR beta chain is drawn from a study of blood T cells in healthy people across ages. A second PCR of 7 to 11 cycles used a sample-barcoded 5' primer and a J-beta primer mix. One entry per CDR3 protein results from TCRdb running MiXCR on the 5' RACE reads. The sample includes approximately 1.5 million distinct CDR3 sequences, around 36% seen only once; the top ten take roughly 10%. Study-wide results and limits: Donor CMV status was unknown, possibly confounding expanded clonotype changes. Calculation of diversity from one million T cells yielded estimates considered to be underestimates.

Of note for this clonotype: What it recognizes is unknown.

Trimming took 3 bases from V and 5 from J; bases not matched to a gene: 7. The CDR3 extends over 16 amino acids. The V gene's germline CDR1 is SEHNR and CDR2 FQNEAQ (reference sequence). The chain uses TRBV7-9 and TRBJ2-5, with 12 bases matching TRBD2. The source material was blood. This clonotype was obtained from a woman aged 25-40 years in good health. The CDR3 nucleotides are TGTGCCAGCAGCTTTGGCCGACTAGCGGGAGTCGAGACCCAGTACTTC. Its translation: CASSFGRLAGVETQYF.